The next 32 T cell receptor beta chains were all read from a single sample in a study of CXCR3-negative and CXCR3-positive naive CD8 T cells. Researchers prepared the TRB cDNA libraries using 5' RACE with UMI labels. From its re-call of the 5' RACE reads, TCRdb lists each CDR3 protein once, without DNA. The sample is made up of 70,000 to 95,000 distinct CDR3 sequences, and the top ten hold about 1.5% of it. What was sequenced was naive CXCR3- CD8+ T cells from blood. Subset denoted: CD45RO-CCR7+CD27+CD95- naive CD8+ T cells lacking CXCR3 (TNR3-). Every receptor here comes from a human donor in good health. Some clones in this sample may be carry-over from other donors' samples.

This chain uses TRBV7-9 with TRBJ2-1. The CDR3 extends over 12 amino acids. Germline V CDR1 and CDR2: SEHNR, FQNEAQ (reference sequence). This CDR3 is CASSLGVSEQFF.

The chain is built from TRBV21-1 and TRBJ2-7. TRBV21-1 is described as a pseudogene. The CDR3 spans 14 residues. CDR3 in amino acids: CASSKGFTHYEQYF.

V usage is TRBV12-3 or TRBV12-4 and J usage is TRBJ2-7. This CDR3 has 13 amino acids. The CDR3 is CASSDISGHEQYF.

This chain uses TRBV7-6 with TRBJ2-5; TCRdb's assignment of TRBD1 cannot be checked, as there is no DNA. CDR1 is SGHVS and CDR2 is FNYEAQ in the germline V gene. The CDR3 runs to 15 residues. This CDR3 reads CASSLAGGLRETQYF.

The chain uses TRBV7-2 and TRBJ1-5. The CDR3 has 14 amino acids. Germline CDR1 SGHTA, CDR2 FQGNSA. The CDR3 is CASSLEGSLSPQHF.

This rearrangement joins TRBV14 to TRBJ2-2; TCRdb selects TRBD1, and the lack of DNA leaves this call unchecked. The CDR3 is made up of 14 amino acids. Looked up from germline, CDR1 is SGHDN and CDR2 is FVKESK. Here the CDR3 reads CASSQVRDPGELFF.

The genes are TRBV20-1 and TRBJ2-3; with no DNA, the TCRdb D assignment of TRBD2 cannot be verified. The CDR3 covers 16 residues. Per the germline V gene, CDR1 is DFQATT and CDR2 is SNEGSKA (reference sequence). The CDR3 reads CSAPPLASGRLDTQYF.

The genes are TRBV29-1 and TRBJ2-7; without DNA, the TCRdb call of TRBD2 cannot be checked. Germline lookup yields CDR1 SQVTM and CDR2 ANQGSEA. This CDR3 has 14 residues. CDR3 region: CSVVGLADSYEQYF.

The chain joins TRBV12-3 or TRBV12-4 to TRBJ2-2; TCRdb's assignment of TRBD1 cannot be checked, as there is no DNA. This CDR3 has 15 residues. The CDR3 loop reads CASSPIRDRTGELFF.

The J gene is TRBJ2-7, the V gene TRBV14; checking the TCRdb D call of TRBD1 is not possible without DNA. Germline V gene sequence: CDR1 SGHDN, CDR2 FVKESK. The CDR3 length is 13 residues. CDR3 sequence reads: CASSPHRTYEQYF.

The gene calls are TRBV10-2 and TRBJ2-7; checking the TCRdb D call of TRBD1 is not possible without DNA. The CDR3 extends over 12 amino acids. The germline V gene has CDR1 WSHSY and CDR2 SAAADI. The chain's CDR3 is CASSADRAEQYF.

The J gene is TRBJ2-5, the V gene TRBV2; the TCRdb call, TRBD2, lacks DNA for checking. Germline CDR1 SNHLY, CDR2 FYNNEI. The CDR3 length is 13 residues. CDR3 loop: CASSVLAGETQYF. The full variable domain, with the rest looked up from reference TRBV2 and TRBJ2-5, is EPEVTQTPSHQVTQMGQEVILRCVPISNHLYFYWYRQILGQKVEFLVSFYNNEISEKSEIFDDQFSVERPDGSNFTLKIRSTKLEDSAMYFCASSVLAGETQYFGPGTRLLVL.

The chain couples TRBV29-1 to TRBJ2-3. Germline V gene sequence: CDR1 SQVTM, CDR2 ANQGSEA. This CDR3 comprises 11 residues. CDR3 loop: CSVEGVDTQYF.

The V gene is TRBV14, the J gene TRBJ2-7; TCRdb selects TRBD2, and the lack of DNA leaves this call unchecked. The length of the CDR3 is 12 residues. The V gene's germline CDR1 is SGHDN and CDR2 FVKESK. CDR3 sequence reads: CASSQGLYEQYF.

The rearrangement links TRBV6-2 or TRBV6-3 to TRBJ2-7; TCRdb calls TRBD2, which cannot be checked without DNA. The CDR3 runs 11 residues. Germline V lookup: CDR1 MNHEY, CDR2 SVGEGT. The CDR3 loop is CASRGLGEQYF.

This rearrangement joins TRBV12-3 or TRBV12-4 to TRBJ2-1; the TRBD1 assignment by TCRdb is unverifiable without DNA. The CDR3 runs 12 residues. Here the CDR3 reads CASSPTGGEQFF.

This chain links TRBV12-3 or TRBV12-4 with TRBJ1-5. The CDR3 length is 13 residues. The CDR3: CASRLGGNQPQHF.

The chain carries TRBV5-1 and TRBJ2-1; TCRdb names TRBD2, which stays unverified in the absence of DNA. The CDR3 has 15 amino acids. Germline CDR1 is SGHRS and CDR2 is YFSETQ. CDR3 region: CASSLALAAYNEQFF.

This chain links TRBV7-9 with TRBJ1-1; as DNA is missing, the TRBD1 call by TCRdb cannot be tested. CDR3 size: 14 residues. CDR1 SEHNR and CDR2 FQNEAQ come from the germline V gene (reference sequence). CDR3 sequence: CASSPSDGTREAFF.

V usage is TRBV20-1 and J usage is TRBJ2-2; without DNA, the TCRdb call of TRBD1 cannot be checked. The germline gives CDR1 DFQATT, CDR2 SNEGSKA (reference sequence). The CDR3 runs to 12 residues. Here the CDR3 reads CAGQPNTGELFF.

The J gene is TRBJ2-7, the V gene TRBV29-1. Germline V gene lookup returns CDR1 SQVTM and CDR2 ANQGSEA. There are 14 residues in the CDR3. The CDR3 protein is CSVMTPFSSYEQYF.

The rearrangement joins TRBV29-1 to TRBJ1-2; TCRdb selects TRBD1, and the lack of DNA leaves this call unchecked. Germline assignment: CDR1 SQVTM and CDR2 ANQGSEA. CDR3 size: 12 residues. The CDR3 region is CSGTQGADGYTF.

The rearrangement links TRBV28 to TRBJ1-5. Germline lookup yields CDR1 MDHEN and CDR2 SYDVKM. The CDR3 contains 14 residues. The CDR3 sequence is CASRQYSGNQPQHF. Together with reference TRBV28 and TRBJ1-5, the CDR3 gives the full variable domain: DVKVTQSSRYLVKRTGEKVFLECVQDMDHENMFWYRQDPGLGLRLIYFSYDVKMKEKGDIPEGYSVSREKKERFSLILESASTNQTSMYLCASRQYSGNQPQHFGDGTRLSIL.

The CDR3 sequence is CASSFPGQGPNQPQHF. The chain recombines TRBV12-1 with TRBJ1-5; the TCRdb call, TRBD1, lacks DNA for checking. TRBV12-1 is shown as a pseudogene. There are 16 residues in the CDR3.

The gene calls are TRBV29-1 and TRBJ1-5. The CDR3 spans 13 residues. Germline V gene lookup returns CDR1 SQVTM and CDR2 ANQGSEA. CDR3: CSAVGGGEQPQHF.

V is TRBV7-9 and J is TRBJ2-1. Germline CDR1 is SEHNR and CDR2 is FQNEAQ (reference sequence). The CDR3 length is 15 residues. The CDR3 sequence is CASSLALGTNNEQFF.

J is TRBJ2-7 and V is TRBV7-3; TCRdb's assignment of TRBD2 cannot be checked, as there is no DNA. The CDR3 extends over 16 amino acids. Germline CDR1 SGHTA, CDR2 FQGTGA. The CDR3 sequence: CASSLTGSVTRDEQYF.

V gene TRBV20-1 combines with J gene TRBJ1-1. CDR3 length equals 19 residues. Germline lookup yields CDR1 DFQATT and CDR2 SNEGSKA (reference sequence). CDR3 sequence reads: CSARGNMEGYGFSNTEAFF.

This sequence joins TRBV7-9 and TRBJ1-1. The CDR3 runs to 14 residues. Germline assignment: CDR1 SEHNR and CDR2 FQNEAQ (reference sequence). The CDR3: CASSLRPQNTEAFF. Complete variable domain (other parts from reference TRBV7-9 and TRBJ1-1): DTGVSQNPRHKITKRGQNVTFRCDPISEHNRLYWYRQTLGQGPEFLTYFQNEAQLEKSRLLSDRFSAERPKGSFSTLEIQRTEQGDSAMYLCASSLRPQNTEAFFGQGTRLTVV.

The J gene is TRBJ2-3, the V gene TRBV12-3 or TRBV12-4; TCRdb's D call of TRBD2 is untestable without DNA. This CDR3 has 17 residues. The CDR3: CASSGTGRRRGTDTQYF.

The V gene is TRBV12-3 or TRBV12-4, the J gene TRBJ2-4; the TCRdb D gene call, TRBD1, has no DNA to confirm it. The length of the CDR3 is 18 residues. CDR3 region: CASTLGHMDREAKNIQYF.

V usage is TRBV14 and J usage is TRBJ2-1; TCRdb's D call, TRBD1, is unchecked because there is no DNA. Germline CDR1 and CDR2: SGHDN and FVKESK. The CDR3 spans 16 residues. The CDR3 reads CASSSVPGQGGNEQFF.